This TCR beta chain came from a study of T cells in Graves' hyperthyroidism and ophthalmopathy (dated by TCRdb to between 2017 and 2020). General notes on the study: Peripheral blood was sampled at the time of initial diagnosis, prior to any treatment. TCR V-J signatures able to tell the groups apart were searched for in a discovery cohort of approximately 95 patients, of whom roughly 42 had Graves' ophthalmopathy and 57 had stable Graves' hyperthyroidism. Whether ophthalmopathy could be predicted prospectively was tested in an independent validation cohort made up of 18 to 20 hyperthyroidism patients plus 17 patients who later progressed to ophthalmopathy. The roughly 91 discovery patients were randomly split 7:3 into training and test sets. In roughly six Graves' hyperthyroidism patients, the study also compared T-cell repertoires from thyroid tissue with T-cell repertoires from blood. Following sampling, methimazole starting at 30 mg daily was given to hyperthyroidism patients, and high-dose intravenous methylprednisolone was given to ophthalmopathy patients. The paper reports TCR Vbeta CDR3 sequencing of fewer than 150 peripheral blood samples: under 45 ophthalmopathy, roughly 74 hyperthyroidism and around 17 progressor patients. Results and caveats for the whole study, not just this receptor: A model built on a 13 V-J signature distinguished ophthalmopathy from stable hyperthyroidism, reaching 85% to 90% sensitivity and approximately 83% specificity in cross-validation and 80%/75% in testing. Sample size was not statistically predetermined, and investigators were not blinded to group allocation. Most expanded thyroid clonotypes (frequency above 0.001) were also detected in blood, suggesting blood repertoires may reflect thyroid immune responses. In validation, the model predicted progression to ophthalmopathy a median of 6.5 months before onset, with roughly 70% sensitivity and just under 75% specificity.

TCR beta CDR3 regions were amplified from RNA transcripts. The first round of RT-PCR for the TCR CDR3 was performed with the HTBI primer set and the Qiagen OneStep RT-PCR kit. Libraries were constructed in a second round of multiplex PCR, after which size selection and purification were performed. Libraries were sequenced paired-end with 100 bp reads on an Illumina HiSeq2000. As for the original processing: Raw data were processed with SOAPnuke, discarding reads with adapters, uncalled bases, mean Phred below 15, or no exact constant-primer or identifier match. High-quality paired reads were merged using COPE v1.2.5, and each unique nucleotide sequence was defined as a clonotype. Clonotypes were aligned to IMGT TRBV, TRBD and TRBJ reference segments using MiTCR v1.1. Analysis was restricted to V-J combinations with a frequency above 0.0001, which covered about 99% of repertoires. The TCS score was defined as the ratio of F50 (clonal expansion) to E x V (chaos), calculated using BLOSUM62-based TCRdist between CDR3 peptides within each V-J. Welch's t-statistics and random forest reduced around 510 V-J features to around 14, which were used in a naive Bayes classifier (R e1071). The raw public data were reprocessed by TCRdb itself: fastp quality trimming at Q25, MiXCR clonotype calling, in-frame beta chains only. Each record represents a unique CDR3 protein, reported with the most common genes and DNA among its rows. TCRdb's processing, not the authors', yielded these V and J calls. A total of nearly 600,000 distinct CDR3 sequences appear in this sample, about 14% of them only once. The ten largest clones represent about 5.8% of the sample.

Hyperthyroidism patients were aged 18 to 65 years and newly diagnosed, with disease duration of less than 2 months. The study excluded patients with uncontrolled infections, other autoimmune diseases, pregnancy or lactation. Diagnoses relied on clinical symptoms, serum thyroxine and TRAb, thyroid ultrasound and orbital computed tomography. For progressor patients, blood was drawn at the first diagnosis of hyperthyroidism, before any ophthalmopathy symptoms had appeared. PBMCs were separated from roughly 9.3 ml of fresh peripheral blood using Ficoll-Paque density gradient centrifugation. Progressor patients were initially diagnosed with Graves' hyperthyroidism and developed ophthalmopathy during follow-up. Trizol reagent was used to extract total RNA, and RNA quality was then checked on an Agilent 2100 Bioanalyzer. Measured from the cysteine to the phenylalanine, the CDR3 is 17 residues long. Of the read, only the CDR3 DNA is kept; its 51 bases are in frame from base 1. V is cut back by 8 bases and J by 3 bases, with 13 bases in the junction unmatched. Reading the germline V gene gives CDR1 SNHLY and CDR2 FYNNEI.

Ten or more counts support this clonotype. Its recognized antigen is unknown. No base qualities exist here, and no much larger clone lies one base off it. Rearrangement joined TRBV2 to TRBJ2-7; TRBD2 agrees with 13 junctional bases. The TCR comes from a woman younger than 45 with Graves' hyperthyroidism that later progressed to Graves' ophthalmopathy. The material sequenced was blood. The nucleotide sequence reads TGTGCCAGCCAAACGATACTAGCGGGAGGGCAAAGCTACGAGCAGTACTTC. It translates to CASQTILAGGQSYEQYF.